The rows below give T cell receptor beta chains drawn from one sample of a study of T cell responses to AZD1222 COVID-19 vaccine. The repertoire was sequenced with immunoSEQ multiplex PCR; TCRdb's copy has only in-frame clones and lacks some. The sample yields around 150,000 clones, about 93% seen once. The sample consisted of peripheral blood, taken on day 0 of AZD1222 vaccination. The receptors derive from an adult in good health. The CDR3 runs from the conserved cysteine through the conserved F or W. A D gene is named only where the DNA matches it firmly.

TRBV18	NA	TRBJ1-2	TGTGCCAGCTCACCTCCCCGGTCGTTGGGGGGTCGAGACTATGGCTACACCTTC	CASSPPRSLGGRDYGYTF
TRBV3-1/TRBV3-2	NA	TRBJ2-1	TGTGCCAGCAGCCCCCGCGGGGCATACAATGAGCAGTTCTTC	CASSPRGAYNEQFF
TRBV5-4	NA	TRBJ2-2	TGTGCCACCCGACGTGGGGGCCACACCGGGGAGCTGTTTTTT	CATRRGGHTGELFF
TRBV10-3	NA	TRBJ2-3	TGTGCGGCGGGCACAGATACGCAGTATTTT	CAAGTDTQYF
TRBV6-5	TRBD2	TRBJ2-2	TGTGCCAGCAGGGGACTAGCGGGAAGGACCGGGGAGCTGTTTTTT	CASRGLAGRTGELFF
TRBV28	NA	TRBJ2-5	TGTGCCAGCACGGCAGGTGGTGCACTATCGGGAGAGACCCAGTACTTC	CASTAGGALSGETQYF
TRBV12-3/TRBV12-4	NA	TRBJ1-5	TGTGCCAGCAGTCCAAGGGAGGGTCAGCCCCAGCATTTT	CASSPREGQPQHF
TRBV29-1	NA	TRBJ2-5	TGCAGCGTTGCATACTCTCAAGAGACCCAGTACTTC	CSVAYSQETQYF
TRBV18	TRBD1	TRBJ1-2	TGTGCCAGCTACGGGACAGGGGGGCGCGGCTACACCTTC	CASYGTGGRGYTF
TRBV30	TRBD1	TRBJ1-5	TGTGCCTGGAGCGAGACAGGGGCCGGTCAGCCCCAGCATTTT	CAWSETGAGQPQHF